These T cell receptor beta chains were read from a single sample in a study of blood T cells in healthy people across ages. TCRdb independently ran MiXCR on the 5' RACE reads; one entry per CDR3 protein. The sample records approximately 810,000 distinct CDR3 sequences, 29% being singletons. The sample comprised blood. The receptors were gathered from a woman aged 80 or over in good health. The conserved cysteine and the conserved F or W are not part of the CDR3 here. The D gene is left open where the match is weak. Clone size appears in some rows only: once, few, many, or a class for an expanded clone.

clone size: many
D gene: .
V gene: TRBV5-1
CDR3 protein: ASSLGADYEQY

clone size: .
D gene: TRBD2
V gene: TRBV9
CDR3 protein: ASSVAVGGTSRSTDTQY

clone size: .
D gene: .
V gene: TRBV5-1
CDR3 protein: ASSLASSEKLF

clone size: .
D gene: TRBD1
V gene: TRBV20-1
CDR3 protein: SARGGATGAGEAF

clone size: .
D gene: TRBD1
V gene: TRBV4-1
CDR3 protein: ASSREIRDRGFHNGYT

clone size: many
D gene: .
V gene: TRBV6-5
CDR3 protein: ASRLWGMASPLH

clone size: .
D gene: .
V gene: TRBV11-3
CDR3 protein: ASSSSVRITDTQY

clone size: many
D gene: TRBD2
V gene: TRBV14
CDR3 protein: ASSREGRVWGANEQF

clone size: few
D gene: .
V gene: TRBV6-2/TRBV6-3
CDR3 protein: ASGVDSNQPQH

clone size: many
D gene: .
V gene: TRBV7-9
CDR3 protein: ASSHLQGNYNEQF

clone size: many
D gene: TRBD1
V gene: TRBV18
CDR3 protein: ASSPGTGTNEQF

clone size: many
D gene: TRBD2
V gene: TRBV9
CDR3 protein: ASSPPLAGYTDTQY

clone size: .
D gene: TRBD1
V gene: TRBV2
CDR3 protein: ASRDRMTGELF

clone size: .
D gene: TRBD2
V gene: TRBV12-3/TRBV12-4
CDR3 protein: ASSPFLRAGGDDTQY

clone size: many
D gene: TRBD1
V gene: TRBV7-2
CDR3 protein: ASSLGQGTFYGYT

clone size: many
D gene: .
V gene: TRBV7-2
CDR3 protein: ASSLEQSYGYT

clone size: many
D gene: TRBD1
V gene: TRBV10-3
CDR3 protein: AISESGRGLLEQY

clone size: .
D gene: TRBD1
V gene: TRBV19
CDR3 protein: ASSKPDRYTEAF

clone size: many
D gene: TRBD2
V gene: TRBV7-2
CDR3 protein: ASSRGGHNEQF

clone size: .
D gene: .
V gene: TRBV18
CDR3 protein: ASSPKGGSASGANVLT

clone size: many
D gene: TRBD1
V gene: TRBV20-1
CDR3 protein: SARTGGVHEQY

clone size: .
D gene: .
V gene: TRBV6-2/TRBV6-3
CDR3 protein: ASSYGLSGAPWINYGYT

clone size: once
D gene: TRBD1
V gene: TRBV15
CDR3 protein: ATSRFTGGAWENEAF

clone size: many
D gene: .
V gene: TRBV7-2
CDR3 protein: ASSLAGHLYEQY

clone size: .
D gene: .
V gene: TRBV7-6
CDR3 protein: ASSLAFRSEQF

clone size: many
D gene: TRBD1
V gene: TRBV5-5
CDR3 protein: ASSFDSRTWDRGLNGYT

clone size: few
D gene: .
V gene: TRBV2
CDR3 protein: ASRPRGTEAF

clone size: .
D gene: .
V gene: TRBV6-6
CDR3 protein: ASSYTPLQGAF

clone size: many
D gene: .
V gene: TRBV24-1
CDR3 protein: ATSDAAGADTQY

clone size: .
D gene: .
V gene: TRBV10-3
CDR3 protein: AISEGGGQPQH

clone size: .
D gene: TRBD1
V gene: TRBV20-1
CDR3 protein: SARGQDSSEAF

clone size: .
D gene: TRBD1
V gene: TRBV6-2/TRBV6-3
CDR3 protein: ASSFTGGHGYT

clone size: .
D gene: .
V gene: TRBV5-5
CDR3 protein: ASSSGGMDYGYT

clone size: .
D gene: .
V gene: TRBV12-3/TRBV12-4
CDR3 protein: ASCPVGGVSTDTQY

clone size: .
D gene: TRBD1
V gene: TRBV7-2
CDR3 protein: ASSRQGSEKLF

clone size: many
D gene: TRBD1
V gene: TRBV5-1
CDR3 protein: ASSSSPGTVYNEQF

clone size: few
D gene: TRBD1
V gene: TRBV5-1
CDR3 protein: ASSLTGGSDSPLH

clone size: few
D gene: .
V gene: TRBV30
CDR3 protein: AWSVIGIGGNEQF

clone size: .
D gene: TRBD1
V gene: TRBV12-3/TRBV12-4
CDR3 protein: ASRRGTGRGTGELF

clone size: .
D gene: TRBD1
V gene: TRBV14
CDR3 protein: ASSRKTGGGTGELF

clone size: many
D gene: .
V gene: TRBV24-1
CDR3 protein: ATSDRGFTDTQY

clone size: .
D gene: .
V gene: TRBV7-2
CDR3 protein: ASKREQGSGYT

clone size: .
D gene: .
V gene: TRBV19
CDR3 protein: ATRGVGAKDIQY

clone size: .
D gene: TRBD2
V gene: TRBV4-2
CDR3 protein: ASSRYLAGGFLNNEQF

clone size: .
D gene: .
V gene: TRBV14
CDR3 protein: ASSSRRGEAF

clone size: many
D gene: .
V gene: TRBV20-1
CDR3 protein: SAPLTRDETQY

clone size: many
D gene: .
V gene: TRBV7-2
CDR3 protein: ASSPRADRGSGEKLF

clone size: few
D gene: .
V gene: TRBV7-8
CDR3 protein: AGSLAAAYSNQPQH

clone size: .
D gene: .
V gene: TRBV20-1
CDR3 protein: SARGQQSGPQH

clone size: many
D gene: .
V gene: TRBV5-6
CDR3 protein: ASSLEPETQY

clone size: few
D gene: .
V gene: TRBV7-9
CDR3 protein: ASLGGERIQY

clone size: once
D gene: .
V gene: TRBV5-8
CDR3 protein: ASSSRGRGNEQY

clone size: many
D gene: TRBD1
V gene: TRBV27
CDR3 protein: ASSHTGGYYGYT

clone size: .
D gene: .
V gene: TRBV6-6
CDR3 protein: ASSRDPPPGELF

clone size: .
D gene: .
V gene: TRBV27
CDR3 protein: SSSLMDTWDEQY

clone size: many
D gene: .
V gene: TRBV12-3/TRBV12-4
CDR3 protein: ASSFRWGDTQY

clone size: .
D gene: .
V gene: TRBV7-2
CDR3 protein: ASSLQKGPGGTQY